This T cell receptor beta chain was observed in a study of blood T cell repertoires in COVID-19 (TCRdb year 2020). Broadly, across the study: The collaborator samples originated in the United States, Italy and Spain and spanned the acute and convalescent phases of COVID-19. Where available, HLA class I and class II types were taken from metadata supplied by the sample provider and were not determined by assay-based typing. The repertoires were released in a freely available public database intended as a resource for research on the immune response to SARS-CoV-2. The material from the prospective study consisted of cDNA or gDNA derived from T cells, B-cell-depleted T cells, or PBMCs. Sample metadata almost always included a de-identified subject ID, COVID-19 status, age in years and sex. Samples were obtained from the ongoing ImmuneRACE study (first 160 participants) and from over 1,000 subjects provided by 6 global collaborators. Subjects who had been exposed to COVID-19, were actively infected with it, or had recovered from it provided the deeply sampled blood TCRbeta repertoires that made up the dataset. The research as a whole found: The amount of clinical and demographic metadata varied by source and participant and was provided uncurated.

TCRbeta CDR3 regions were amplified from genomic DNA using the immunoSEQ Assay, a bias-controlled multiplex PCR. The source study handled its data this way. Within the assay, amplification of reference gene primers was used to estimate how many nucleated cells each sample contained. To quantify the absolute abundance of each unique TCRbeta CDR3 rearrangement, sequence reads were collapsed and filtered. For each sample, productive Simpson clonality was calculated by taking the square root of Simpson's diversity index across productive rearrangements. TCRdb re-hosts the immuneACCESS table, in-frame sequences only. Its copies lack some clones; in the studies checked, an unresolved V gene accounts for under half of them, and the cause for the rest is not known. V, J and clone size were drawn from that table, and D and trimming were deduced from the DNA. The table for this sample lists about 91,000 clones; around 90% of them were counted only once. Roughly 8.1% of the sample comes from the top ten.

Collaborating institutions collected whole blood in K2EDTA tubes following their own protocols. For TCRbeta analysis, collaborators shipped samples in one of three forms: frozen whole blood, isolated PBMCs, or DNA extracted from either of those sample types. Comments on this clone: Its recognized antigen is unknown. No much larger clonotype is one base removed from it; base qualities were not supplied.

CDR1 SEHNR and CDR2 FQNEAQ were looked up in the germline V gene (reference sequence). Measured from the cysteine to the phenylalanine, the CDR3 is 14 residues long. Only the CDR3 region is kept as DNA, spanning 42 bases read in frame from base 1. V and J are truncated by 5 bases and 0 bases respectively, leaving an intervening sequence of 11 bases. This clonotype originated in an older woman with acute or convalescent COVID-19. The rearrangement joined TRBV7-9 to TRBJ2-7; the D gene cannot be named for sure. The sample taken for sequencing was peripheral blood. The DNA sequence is TGTGCCAGCAGCCCCCAAGAGAGCTCCTACGAGCAGTACTTC. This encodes CASSPQESSYEQYF.